This entry concerns a single TCR beta chain. The data are from a study of blood T cell repertoires in COVID-19. Study-level background: Samples of COVID-19 (acute and convalescent) were obtained from the United States, Italy and Spain. In each case, the material was cDNA or gDNA derived from T cells, B-cell-depleted T cells, or PBMCs.

CDR1 and CDR2 (germline): MGHDK, SYGVNS. There are 16 residues in the CDR3. Deletions cut 1 base from V and 4 bases from J, with 16 bases between. The protocol was immunoSEQ multiplex PCR, while the TCRdb copy is restricted to in-frame clones and leaves out a portion. The sample carries some 250,000 clones, roughly nine tenths recorded once. The study recruited people aged about 18 to 95 years across more than 20 US areas. The study assigned cohorts using participant-reported clinical history. The specimen sequenced was PBMCs or T cells enriched from blood (not recorded which). This receptor was obtained from a human donor in a cohort exposed to, infected with or recovered from COVID-19 (not recorded which). The donor label of this sample is uncertain. The chain combines TRBV25-1 with TRBJ1-2, with D maybe TRBD1 (5 bases). The CDR3 region has the DNA TGTGCCAGCAGTGAATCGGGGGGTAAAGGGGTCTATGGCTACACCTTC. Its translation is CASSESGGKGVYGYTF.